The entry that follows covers one T cell receptor (beta chain) sequence. The sample originates from a study of blood T cell repertoires in COVID-19. Turning to the study itself: Whether acute or convalescent, the COVID-19 samples came from the United States, Italy and Spain. From T cells, B-cell-depleted T cells, or PBMCs came the material, which was cDNA or gDNA.

Authors' data handling: Estimates of nucleated cell counts were drawn from the amplification of reference gene primers. TCRdb's table, derived via immunoSEQ multiplex PCR, lists solely in-frame clones and lacks some. Clone size and V and J calls were adopted from that table, with D and trimming inferred from the DNA. The data hold some 210,000 clones, with around 83% observed a single time. Sequenced material: peripheral blood. The sequence was obtained from a man between 45 and 60 years old with active or convalescent COVID-19.

The CDR3: CASRLGDRGRETQYF. As DNA, the CDR3 is TGTGCAAGTCGCTTAGGGGACAGGGGGCGCGAGACCCAGTACTTC. The V gene is TRBV12-2, the J gene TRBJ2-5; the DNA was not compared with TRBD1, the D call given in the table. TRBV12-2 is a recognized pseudogene. The CDR3 is made up of 15 amino acids.